The 8 T cell receptor beta chains below come from one sample, sequenced in a study of T cells in tuberculosis. Cells were sorted from thawed PBMC rested overnight and stained with GMM-loaded CD1B tetramer, viability dye and anti-CD3. C32 glucose monomycolate from Rhodococcus equi was loaded onto the CD1B tetramers. The table came from immunoSEQ multiplex PCR; TCRdb's copy has only in-frame clones and leaves some out. The repertoire holds more than 70,000 clones, roughly 93% seen once, with approximately 1.9% in the top ten. The sample comprised CD1b-GMM tetramer-negative cells sorted from PBMCs. These receptors were obtained from an adult woman with latent tuberculosis.

The V and J genes are TRBV6-1 and TRBJ2-6; D unresolved. Germline lookup yields CDR1 MNHNS and CDR2 SASEGT. The CDR3 has 15 residues. The V gene lost 0 bases and the J gene lost 3 bases, with 6 bases spanning the gap. The CDR3 DNA is TGTGCCAGCAGTGAAGCTTCGGGTGGGGCCAACGTCCTGACTTTC. Translated: CASSEASGGANVLTF.

This clone was picked up one time. The gene calls are TRBV7-9 and TRBJ2-3; 15 nucleotides line up with TRBD2. J was trimmed by 0 bases and V by 5 bases; bases with no gene match: 6. CDR3 length equals 18 residues. Germline CDR1 and CDR2: SEHNR and FQNEAQ (reference sequence). The CDR3 sequence: CASSRGLAGGHSTDTQYF. Written as DNA, the CDR3 is TGTGCCAGCAGCCGAGGACTAGCGGGGGGGCATAGCACAGATACGCAGTATTTT. Drawing the rest from reference TRBV7-9 and TRBJ2-3, the complete variable domain is DTGVSQNPRHKITKRGQNVTFRCDPISEHNRLYWYRQTLGQGPEFLTYFQNEAQLEKSRLLSDRFSAERPKGSFSTLEIQRTEQGDSAMYLCASSRGLAGGHSTDTQYFGPGTRLTVL.

The chain joins TRBV28 to TRBJ1-3; TRBD1 matches at 7 bases. CDR1 and CDR2 (germline): MDHEN, SYDVKM. The CDR3 is 14 residues long. The trim removed 2 bases at V and 2 bases at J, leaving 0 bases unmatched. Here the CDR3 DNA reads TGTGCCAGCAGTTTACAGGGGGCTGGAAACACCATATATTTT. It translates to CASSLQGAGNTIYF.

The gene calls are TRBV19 and TRBJ2-3; 11 bases line up with TRBD1. Trimming removed 7 bases from V and 4 bases from J; junction bases left unmatched: 7. Germline V gives CDR1 LNHDA, CDR2 SQIVND (reference sequence). The CDR3 sequence is 15 residues long. CDR3 in DNA: TGTGCCAGTACCCGGACAGGGGGCGGCTCAGATACGCAGTATTTT. This gives the protein CASTRTGGGSDTQYF.

The chain combines TRBV21-1 with TRBJ2-7; TRBD1, the D gene given by the table, was not confirmed from the DNA. TRBV21-1 is a pseudogene. The CDR3 consists of 14 residues. In nucleotides, the CDR3 is TGTGCCAGCAGCAACCGGGACAGGACCTACGAGCAGTACGTC. Translation: CASSNRDRTYEQYV.

This chain connects TRBV6-1 to TRBJ2-5, with TRBD2 as a possible D gene (5 bases). V shed 5 bases and J shed 2 bases, with 15 bases lying between them. The CDR3 length is 15 residues. Germline CDR1 and CDR2: MNHNS and SASEGT. DNA of the CDR3: TGTGCCAGCAGTCCAAGGTGGAGGCTTCAAGAGACCCAGTACTTC. Its translation is CASSPRWRLQETQYF.

The rearrangement links TRBV19 to TRBJ2-5; 10 nucleotides align to TRBD2. CDR3 size: 14 residues. Germline loops: CDR1 LNHDA, CDR2 SQIVND (reference sequence). V lost 5 bases, J lost 5 bases, and 5 bases stayed unmatched. CDR3 protein: CASSGTSVSETQYF. The CDR3 DNA is TGTGCCAGTAGTGGGACTAGCGTGTCGGAGACCCAGTACTTC.

CDR3 DNA sequence: TGCAGCGTCGGACTTACAGGGGTGGGCAAAAACATTCAGTACTTC. It encodes CSVGLTGVGKNIQYF. The chain combines TRBV29-1 with TRBJ2-4; 7 nucleotides agree with TRBD1. The germline V gene encodes CDR1 SQVTM and CDR2 ANQGSEA. V shed 6 bases and J 3 bases; nucleotides not matched to a gene: 11. This CDR3 is 15 amino acids long.